This T cell receptor (beta chain) was captured in a study of blood T cell repertoires in COVID-19. CDR1 and CDR2 from the germline V gene are SGDLS and YYNGEE. This CDR3 comprises 15 residues. V was trimmed by 0 bases and J by 5 bases, leaving 12 bases between them. In the original processing: Estimated nucleated cell counts came from reference gene primer amplification. The repertoire was sequenced with immunoSEQ multiplex PCR; TCRdb's copy has only in-frame clones and lacks some. V, J and clone size are taken as reported in that table, and D and trimming were inferred from the DNA itself. The sample has about 80,000 clones, around nine tenths seen once; the top ten hold approximately 4.9%. This clone was observed once.

What was sequenced was peripheral blood. The genes are TRBV9 and TRBJ2-1, with a weak D call TRBD1 (6 bases). This TCR derives from a woman aged 80 or over with active or convalescent COVID-19. CDR3 region: CASSVGGGANNEQFF. The CDR3 nucleotides are TGTGCCAGCAGCGTAGGAGGGGGAGCGAACAATGAGCAGTTCTTC.